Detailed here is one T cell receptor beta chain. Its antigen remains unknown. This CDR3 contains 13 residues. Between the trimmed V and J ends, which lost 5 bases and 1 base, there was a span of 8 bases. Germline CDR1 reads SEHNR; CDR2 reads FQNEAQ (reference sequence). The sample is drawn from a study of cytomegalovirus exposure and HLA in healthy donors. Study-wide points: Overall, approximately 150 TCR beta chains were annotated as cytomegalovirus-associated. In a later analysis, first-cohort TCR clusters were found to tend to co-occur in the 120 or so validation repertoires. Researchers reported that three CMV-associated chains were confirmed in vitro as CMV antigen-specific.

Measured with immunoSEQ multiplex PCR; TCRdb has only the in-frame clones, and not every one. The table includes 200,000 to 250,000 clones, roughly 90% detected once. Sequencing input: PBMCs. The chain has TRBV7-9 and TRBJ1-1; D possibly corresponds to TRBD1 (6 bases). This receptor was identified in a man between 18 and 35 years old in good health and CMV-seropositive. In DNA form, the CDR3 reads TGTGCCAGCAGCATAGGGGGGAACACTGAAGCTTTCTTT. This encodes CASSIGGNTEAFF.